This T cell receptor (beta chain) was obtained from a study of OX40 agonist ivuxolimab in advanced cancers. Study in general: Prior anti-PD-1, anti-PD-L1 or anti-CTLA-4 therapy was allowed; around 40% had some.

Assay: immunoSEQ multiplex PCR; the TCRdb copy retains only in-frame clones and omits some. The data contain 70,000 to 75,000 clones, 84% of them singletons. Findings and caveats of the study: Among the lowest peripheral clonal expansion occurred in 0.1-3.0 mg/kg partial responders.

The V segment lost 1 base and the J segment 4 bases; nucleotides outside the gene matches: 7. The CDR3 length is 16 residues. Germline V gene sequence: CDR1 SEHNR, CDR2 FQNEAQ (reference sequence). A word on this clone: As yet, its antigen is unknown.

The chain employs TRBV7-9 and TRBJ1-5; 7 nucleotides match TRBD1. The source was CD4+ or CD8+ T cells sorted from blood, collected in a trial of the OX40 agonist ivuxolimab. The receptor's source is an adult with an advanced solid tumor such as melanoma, head and neck, liver or kidney cancer. The CDR3 loop is CASSLDKGTANQPQHF. The CDR3 coding sequence is TGTGCCAGCAGCTTAGATAAAGGGACAGCTAATCAGCCCCAGCATTTT.